This T cell receptor beta chain was obtained from a study of tissue T cells after allogeneic stem cell transplantation. Concerning this clone itself: Its specificity is unknown. Gene names are the mouse ones. The CDR3 is cut off 1 residue early in the read; its end comes from the germline J gene.

Findings and limits, study-wide: Across patients, clones rarely overlapped, yet motif clusters were shared tissue-specifically. Anatomically similar tissues had similar TCR repertoires within each patient.

CDR3 sequences, V/J genes, frequencies and template counts came from survey-depth TCRbeta sequencing. TCRdb's copy holds only in-frame clones and misses some; the assay was immunoSEQ multiplex PCR. The sample contains roughly 50,000 clones, about 73% of which appear only once. The CDR3 spans 13 residues. Germline CDR1 SGHSA, CDR2 FRNQAP. Deletions cut 4 bases from V and 2 bases from J, with 8 bases between. J is TRBJ1-2 and V is TRBV16, with a possible D match to TRBD1 (6 bases). The sequencing input was sorted cells pooled from one or two spleens. The sequence was collected from a pool of C57BL/6 mice in good health. The CDR3 is CASSWGHNSDYTF. The CDR3 bases that were read are TGTGCAAGCAGCTGGGGACACAACTCCGACTACACC.